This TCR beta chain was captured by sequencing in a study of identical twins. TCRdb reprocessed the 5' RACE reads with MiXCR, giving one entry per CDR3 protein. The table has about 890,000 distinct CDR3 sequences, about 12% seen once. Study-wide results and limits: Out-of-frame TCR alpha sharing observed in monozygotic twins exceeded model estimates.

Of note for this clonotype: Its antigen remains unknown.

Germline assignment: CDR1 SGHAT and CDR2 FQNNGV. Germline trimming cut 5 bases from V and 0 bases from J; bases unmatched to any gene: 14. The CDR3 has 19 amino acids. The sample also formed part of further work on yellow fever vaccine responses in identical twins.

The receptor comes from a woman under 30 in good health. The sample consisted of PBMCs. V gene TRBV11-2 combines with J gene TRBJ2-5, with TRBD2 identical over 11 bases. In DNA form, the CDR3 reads TGTGCCAGCAGCCCCGCGGCTAGCGGGAGGCAACTCTACCAAGAGACCCAGTACTTC. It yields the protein CASSPAASGRQLYQETQYF.